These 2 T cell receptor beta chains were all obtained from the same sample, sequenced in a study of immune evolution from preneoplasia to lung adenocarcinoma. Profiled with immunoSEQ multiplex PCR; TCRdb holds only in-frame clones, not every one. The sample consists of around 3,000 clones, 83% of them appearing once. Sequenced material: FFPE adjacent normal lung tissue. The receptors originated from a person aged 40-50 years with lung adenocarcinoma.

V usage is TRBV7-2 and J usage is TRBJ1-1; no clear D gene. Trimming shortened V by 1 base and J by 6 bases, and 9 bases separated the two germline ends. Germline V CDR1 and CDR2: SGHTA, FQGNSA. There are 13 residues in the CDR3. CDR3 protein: CASSLERRAEAFF. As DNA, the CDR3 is TGTGCCAGCAGCTTAGAAAGGAGGGCTGAAGCTTTCTTT.

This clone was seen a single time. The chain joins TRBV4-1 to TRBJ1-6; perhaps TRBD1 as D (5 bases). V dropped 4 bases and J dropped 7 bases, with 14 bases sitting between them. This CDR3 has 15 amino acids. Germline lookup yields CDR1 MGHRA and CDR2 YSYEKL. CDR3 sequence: CASSRGGTGNSPLHF. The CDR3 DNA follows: TGCGCCAGCAGCCGGGGGGGAACGGGGAATTCACCCCTCCACTTT.